This T cell receptor beta chain was found in a study of blood T cell repertoires in COVID-19. Study in general: PBMCs, B-cell-depleted T cells, or T cells provided the cDNA or gDNA that made up the material.

Enrollees, about 18 to 89 years old, lived in 24 US areas. Grouping used clinical history reported by participants in a survey and questionnaire. Repertoires were generated with immunoSEQ multiplex PCR, while TCRdb's copy carries only in-frame clones and drops some. The table has around 220,000 clones, about 83% seen once; the top ten hold 6.8%. This CDR3 is 15 amino acids long. Trimming cost V 5 bases and J 8 bases; bases outside gene matches: 9. The germline V gene encodes CDR1 SGHTA and CDR2 FQGNSA. The chain employs TRBV7-2 and TRBJ1-6; TRBD1 matches 7 bases. Sequences were obtained from PBMCs or T cells enriched from blood (not recorded which). The sequence came from a woman aged 40-49 years who had recovered from COVID-19. The CDR3 sequence is CASSVGTADYSPLHF. The CDR3 DNA follows: TGTGCCAGCAGCGTAGGGACAGCAGATTATTCACCCCTCCACTTT.